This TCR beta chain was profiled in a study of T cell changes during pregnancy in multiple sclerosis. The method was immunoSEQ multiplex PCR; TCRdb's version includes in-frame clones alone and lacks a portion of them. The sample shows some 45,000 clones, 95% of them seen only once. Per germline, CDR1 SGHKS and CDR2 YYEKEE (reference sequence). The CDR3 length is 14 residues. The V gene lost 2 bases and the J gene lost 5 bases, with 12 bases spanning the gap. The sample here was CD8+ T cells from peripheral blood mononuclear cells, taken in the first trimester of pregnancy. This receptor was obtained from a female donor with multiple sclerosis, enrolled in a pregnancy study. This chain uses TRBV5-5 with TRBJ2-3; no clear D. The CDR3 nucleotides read TGTGCCAGCAGCTTAGAGTCGGTGAGAGATACGCAGTATTTT. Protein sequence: CASSLESVRDTQYF. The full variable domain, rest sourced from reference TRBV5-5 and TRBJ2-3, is DAGVTQSPTHLIKTRGQQVTLRCSPISGHKSVSWYQQVLGQGPQFIFQYYEKEERGRGNFPDRFSARQFPNYSSELNVNALLLGDSALYLCASSLESVRDTQYFGPGTRLTVL.